The rows below give T cell receptor beta chains drawn from one sample of a study of Tregs in tolerant kidney transplant recipients. Sequenced by immunoSEQ multiplex PCR; TCRdb stores in-frame clones only, minus some. The table shows about 77,000 clones, with under 98% occurring only once. The sample in question was CD4+ T cells from blood, obtained before the transplant. Source of these receptors: a human donor who received a combined kidney and bone marrow transplant. CDR3s include the opening cysteine and the closing phenylalanine or tryptophan.

J gene	V gene	CDR3 protein
TRBJ2-1	TRBV20-1	CSAPLAYEQFF
TRBJ2-1	TRBV7-2	CASSPITGTGLHNEQFF
TRBJ1-2	TRBV4-3	CASSLTGGYPPIKGYTF
TRBJ1-5	TRBV2	CASSGTRVSNQPQHF
TRBJ2-3	TRBV15	CATSRGDYSPTQYF
TRBJ1-2	TRBV15	CATSRERHTYYGYTF
TRBJ2-7	TRBV5-1	CASSPDFTSEGYEQYF
TRBJ2-7	TRBV7-2	CASSLAPGLAGGLFYEQYF
TRBJ2-7	TRBV11-3	CASSDGTQPYEQYF
TRBJ2-3	TRBV19	CASTPTPPRLAGGGTDTQYF
TRBJ1-5	TRBV18	CASSAGGSNQPQHF
TRBJ2-1	TRBV5-1	CASSSQGLAGSSSYNEQFF
TRBJ2-7	TRBV19	CASSTGVYLGDRGYEQYF
TRBJ2-7	TRBV2	CASARQGPYEQYF
TRBJ2-1	TRBV5-4	CASSHTPRSEQFF
TRBJ2-7	TRBV11-2	CASSLQDSYEQYF
TRBJ2-1	TRBV9	CASSPQVVTRGDEQFF
TRBJ1-5	TRBV28	CASSFSRRGVEQPQHF
TRBJ2-7	TRBV4-2	CASSRKEGGYEQYF
TRBJ1-1	TRBV7-6	CASSRREGDEAFF
TRBJ2-3	TRBV7-2	CASSLAAVTDTQYF
TRBJ1-6	TRBV28	CASSTNINSPLHF
TRBJ2-7	TRBV19	CASSIGPASYEQYF
TRBJ1-6	TRBV28	CASSLSGRELSPLHF
TRBJ2-5	TRBV2	CASRSGTSGIQETQYF
TRBJ1-6	TRBV7-2	CASSFPDSPLHF
TRBJ1-4	TRBV7-2	CASSLGGMKNEKLFF
TRBJ2-6	TRBV7-2	CASSSTPGLHSGANVLTF
TRBJ2-4	TRBV7-3	CASSSGTASQGNIQYF
TRBJ2-3	TRBV5-8	CASSSQGDSSTDTQYF
TRBJ1-1	TRBV5-1	CASSLGDRSGAFF
TRBJ2-1	TRBV9	CASSVEGLAGGNEQFF
TRBJ1-2	TRBV30	CAWSYGSGYTF
TRBJ2-3	TRBV29-1	CSVYGGQGTADTQYF
TRBJ2-2	TRBV6-6	CASSLQGALGTGELFF
TRBJ2-1	TRBV10-3	CAISLAGGTYNEQFF
TRBJ1-1	TRBV5-4	CASSRTGRGWDTEAFF
TRBJ2-7	TRBV11-2	CASSLLVTSLREQYF
TRBJ1-1	TRBV27	CASSSLPRQGKRTEAFF
TRBJ2-7	TRBV4-1	CASSSGTSGSSRYEQYF
TRBJ2-3	TRBV5-1	CASSLEGSSGGYTQYF
TRBJ2-5	TRBV7-2	CASSPKRGTLGAGQETQYF
TRBJ1-3	TRBV19	CASRDRGGNTIYF
TRBJ2-5	TRBV5-6	CASSLGFSAEYQETQYF